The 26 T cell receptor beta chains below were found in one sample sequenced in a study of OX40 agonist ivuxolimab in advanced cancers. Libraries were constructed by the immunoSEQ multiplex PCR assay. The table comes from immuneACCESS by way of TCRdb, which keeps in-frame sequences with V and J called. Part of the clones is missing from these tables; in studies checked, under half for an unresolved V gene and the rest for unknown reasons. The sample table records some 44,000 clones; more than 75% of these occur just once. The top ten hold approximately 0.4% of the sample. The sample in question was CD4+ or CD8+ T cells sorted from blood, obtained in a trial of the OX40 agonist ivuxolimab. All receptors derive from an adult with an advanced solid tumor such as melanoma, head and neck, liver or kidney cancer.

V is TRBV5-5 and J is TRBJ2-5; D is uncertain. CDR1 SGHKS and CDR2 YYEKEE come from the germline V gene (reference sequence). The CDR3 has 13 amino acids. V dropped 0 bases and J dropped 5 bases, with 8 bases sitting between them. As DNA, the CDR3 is TGTGCCAGCAGCTTGGGGGTGGTGGAGACCCAGTACTTC. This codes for CASSLGVVETQYF.

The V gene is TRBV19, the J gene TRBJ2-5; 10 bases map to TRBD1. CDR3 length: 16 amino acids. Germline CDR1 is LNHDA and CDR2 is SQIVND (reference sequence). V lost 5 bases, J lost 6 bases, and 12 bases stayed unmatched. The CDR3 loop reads CASSSSTGGALQTQYF. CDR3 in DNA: TGTGCCAGTAGTTCATCGACAGGGGGCGCATTGCAGACCCAGTACTTC.

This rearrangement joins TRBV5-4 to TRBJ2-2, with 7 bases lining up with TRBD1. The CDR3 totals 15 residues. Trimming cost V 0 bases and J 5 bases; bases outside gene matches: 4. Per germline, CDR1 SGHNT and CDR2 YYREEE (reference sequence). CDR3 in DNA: TGTGCCAGCAGCTTGGGACAGGGATCGACCGGGGAGCTGTTTTTT. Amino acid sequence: CASSLGQGSTGELFF.

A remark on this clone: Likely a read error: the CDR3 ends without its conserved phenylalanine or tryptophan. In nucleotides, the CDR3 is TGTGCCAGCAGTTACAAAGGACAGAGTCGAGGTGGCTACACCCTC. Amino acids: CASSYKGQSRGGYTL. This chain links TRBV6-5 with TRBJ1-2; maybe TRBD1 (6 bases). V gave up 2 bases and J gave up 7 bases, with 17 bases separating them. This CDR3 has 15 residues. Germline V gene sequence: CDR1 MNHEY, CDR2 SVGAGI.

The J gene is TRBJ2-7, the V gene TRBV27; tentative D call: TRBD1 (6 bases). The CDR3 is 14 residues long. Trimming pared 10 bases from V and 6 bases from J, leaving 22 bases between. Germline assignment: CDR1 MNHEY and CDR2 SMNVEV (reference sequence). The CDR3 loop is CATHRAGAWREQYF. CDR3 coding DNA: TGTGCCACCCATAGGGCAGGGGCTTGGCGCGAGCAGTACTTC.

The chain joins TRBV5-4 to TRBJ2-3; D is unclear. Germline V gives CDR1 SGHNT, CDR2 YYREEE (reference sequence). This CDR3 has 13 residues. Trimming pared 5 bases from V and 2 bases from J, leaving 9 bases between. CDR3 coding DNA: TGTGCCAGCAGTATCAGCAACACAGATACGCAGTATTTT. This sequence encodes CASSISNTDTQYF.

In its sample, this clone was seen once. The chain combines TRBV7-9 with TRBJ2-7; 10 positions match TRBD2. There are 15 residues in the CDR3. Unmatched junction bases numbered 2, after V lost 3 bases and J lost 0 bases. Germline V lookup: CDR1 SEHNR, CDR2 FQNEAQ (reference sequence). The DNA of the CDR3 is TGTGCCAGCAGCTTGGTAGCGGGGGGCTCCTACGAGCAGTACTTC. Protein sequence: CASSLVAGGSYEQYF.

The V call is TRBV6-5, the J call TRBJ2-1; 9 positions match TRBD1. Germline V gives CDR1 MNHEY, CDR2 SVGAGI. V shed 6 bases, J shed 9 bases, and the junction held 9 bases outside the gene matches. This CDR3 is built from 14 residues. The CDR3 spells CASSLQGAQGEQFF. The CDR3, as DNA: TGTGCCAGCAGCCTACAGGGGGCTCAGGGTGAGCAGTTCTTC.

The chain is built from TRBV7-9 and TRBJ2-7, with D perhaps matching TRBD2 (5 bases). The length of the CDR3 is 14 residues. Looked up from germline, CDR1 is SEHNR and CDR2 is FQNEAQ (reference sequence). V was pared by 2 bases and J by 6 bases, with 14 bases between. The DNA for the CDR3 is TGTGCCAGCAGCTTAACGGCGGCTAGCAGCGAGCAGTACTTC. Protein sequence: CASSLTAASSEQYF. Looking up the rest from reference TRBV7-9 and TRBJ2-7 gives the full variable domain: DTGVSQNPRHKITKRGQNVTFRCDPISEHNRLYWYRQTLGQGPEFLTYFQNEAQLEKSRLLSDRFSAERPKGSFSTLEIQRTEQGDSAMYLCASSLTAASSEQYFGPGTRLTVT.

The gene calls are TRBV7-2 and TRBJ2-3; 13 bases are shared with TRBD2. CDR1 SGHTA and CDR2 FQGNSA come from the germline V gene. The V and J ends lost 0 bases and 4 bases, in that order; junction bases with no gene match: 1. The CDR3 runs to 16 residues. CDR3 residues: CASSLATSGGADTQYF. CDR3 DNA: TGTGCCAGCAGCTTAGCTACTAGCGGGGGGGCAGATACGCAGTATTTT.

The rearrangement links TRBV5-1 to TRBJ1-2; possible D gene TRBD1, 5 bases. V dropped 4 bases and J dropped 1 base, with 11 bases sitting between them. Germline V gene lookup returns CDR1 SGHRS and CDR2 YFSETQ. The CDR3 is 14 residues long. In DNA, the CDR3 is TGCGCCAGCAGCGCCGGGGCGTTTAACTATGGCTACACCTTC. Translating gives CASSAGAFNYGYTF.

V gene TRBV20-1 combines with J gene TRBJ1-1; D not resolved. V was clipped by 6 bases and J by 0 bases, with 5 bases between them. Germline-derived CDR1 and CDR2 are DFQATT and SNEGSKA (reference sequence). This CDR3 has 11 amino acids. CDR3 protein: CSASMNTEAFF. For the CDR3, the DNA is TGCAGTGCAAGTATGAACACTGAAGCTTTCTTT.

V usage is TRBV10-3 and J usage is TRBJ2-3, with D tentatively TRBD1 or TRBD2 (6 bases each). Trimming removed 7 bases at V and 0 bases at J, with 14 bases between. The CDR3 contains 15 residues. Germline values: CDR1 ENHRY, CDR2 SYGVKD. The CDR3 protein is CAITRGQTSTDTQYF. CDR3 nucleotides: TGTGCCATCACCCGGGGGCAGACTAGCACAGATACGCAGTATTTT.

Written as DNA, the CDR3 is TGTGCCAGTAGTATTGCGGGAGGGCCGGGTGAGCAGTTCTTC. Residues: CASSIAGGPGEQFF. The J gene is TRBJ2-1, the V gene TRBV19; the match to TRBD2 covers 9 bases. V was clipped by 3 bases and J by 9 bases; unmatched bases: 6. CDR3 length: 14 amino acids. Looked up from germline, CDR1 is LNHDA and CDR2 is SQIVND (reference sequence).

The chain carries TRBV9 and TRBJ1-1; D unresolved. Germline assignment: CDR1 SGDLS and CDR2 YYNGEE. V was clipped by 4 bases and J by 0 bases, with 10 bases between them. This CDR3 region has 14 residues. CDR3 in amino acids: CASSPRNLNTEAFF. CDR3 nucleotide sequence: TGTGCCAGCAGCCCCAGGAATTTGAACACTGAAGCTTTCTTT.

CDR3 loop: CASSFTGRNTEAFF. CDR3 nucleotides: TGTGCCAGCAGCTTTACAGGGAGAAACACTGAAGCTTTCTTT. The rearrangement links TRBV5-6 to TRBJ1-1; maybe TRBD1 (6 bases). The CDR3 consists of 14 residues. CDR1 is SGHDT, CDR2 YYEEEE, per germline. Deletions cut 2 bases from V and 2 bases from J, with 10 bases between.

CDR3 sequence: CASSLGDIRGGYTF. The CDR3, as DNA: TGTGCCAGCAGCTTAGGGGACATACGGGGTGGCTACACCTTC. This chain connects TRBV11-2 to TRBJ1-2, with a weak D call TRBD1 (6 bases). The CDR3 loop spans 14 amino acids. CDR1 and CDR2 from the germline V gene are SGHAT and FQNNGV. Deletions cut 1 base from V and 7 bases from J, with 13 bases between.

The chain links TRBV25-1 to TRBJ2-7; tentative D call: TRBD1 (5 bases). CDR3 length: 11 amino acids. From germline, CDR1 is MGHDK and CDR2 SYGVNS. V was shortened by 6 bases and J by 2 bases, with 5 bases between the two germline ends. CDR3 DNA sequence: TGTGCCAGCAGGGGGCCCTACGAGCAGTACTTC. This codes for CASRGPYEQYF.

The CDR3 is CASSPTGASRSYEQYF. The DNA for the CDR3 is TGTGCCAGCAGCCCGACAGGGGCAAGTAGATCCTACGAGCAGTACTTC. The chain combines TRBV5-6 with TRBJ2-7, with TRBD1 matching 8 bases. From germline, CDR1 is SGHDT and CDR2 YYEEEE. The CDR3 is 16 amino acids. Germline trimming cut 4 bases from V and 1 base from J; bases unmatched to any gene: 10.

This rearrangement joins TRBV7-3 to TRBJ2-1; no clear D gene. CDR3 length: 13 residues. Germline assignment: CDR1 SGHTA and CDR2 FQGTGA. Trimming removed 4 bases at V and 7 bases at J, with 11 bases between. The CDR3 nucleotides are TGTGCCAGCAGCTCGCCGACTGTTAATGAGCAGTTCTTC. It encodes CASSSPTVNEQFF.

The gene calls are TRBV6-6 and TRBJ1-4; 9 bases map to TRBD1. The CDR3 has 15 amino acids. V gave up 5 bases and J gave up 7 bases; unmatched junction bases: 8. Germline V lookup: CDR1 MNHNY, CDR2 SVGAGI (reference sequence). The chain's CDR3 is CASSNYRGRGEKLFF. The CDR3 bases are TGTGCCAGCAGTAACTACAGGGGGCGCGGTGAAAAACTGTTTTTT.

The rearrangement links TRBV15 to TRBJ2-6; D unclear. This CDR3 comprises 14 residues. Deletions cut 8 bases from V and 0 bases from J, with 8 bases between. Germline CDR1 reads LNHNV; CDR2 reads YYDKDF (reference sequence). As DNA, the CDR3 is TGTGCCACCGGAACGGCCTCTGGGGCCAACGTCCTGACTTTC. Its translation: CATGTASGANVLTF.

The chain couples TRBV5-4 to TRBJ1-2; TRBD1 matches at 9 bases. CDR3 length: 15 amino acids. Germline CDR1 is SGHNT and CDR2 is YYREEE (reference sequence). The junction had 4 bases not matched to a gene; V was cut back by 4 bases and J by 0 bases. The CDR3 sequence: CASSRWDRANYGYTF. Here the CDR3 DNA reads TGTGCCAGCAGCCGGTGGGACAGGGCTAACTATGGCTACACCTTC.

The CDR3 spells CASSPPDRRESEQFF. The CDR3 DNA sequence: TGTGCCAGCTCACCACCCGATCGGCGGGAGTCTGAGCAGTTCTTC. This chain uses TRBV18 with TRBJ2-1, with 7 bases aligning to TRBD2. CDR3 length: 15 residues. J gave up 9 bases and V 0 bases, and 8 bases lay outside the gene matches. CDR1 KGHSH and CDR2 LQKENI come from the germline V gene.

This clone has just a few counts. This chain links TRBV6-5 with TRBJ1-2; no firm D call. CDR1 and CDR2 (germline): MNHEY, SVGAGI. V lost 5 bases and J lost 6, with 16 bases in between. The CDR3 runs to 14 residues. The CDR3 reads CASSRPPGRDGYTF. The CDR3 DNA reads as TGTGCCAGCAGTCGCCCCCCAGGACGAGATGGCTACACCTTC.

The CDR3 is CASSEAKGAGGAFF. CDR3 coding DNA: TGTGCCAGCAGTGAAGCCAAGGGTGCCGGAGGGGCTTTCTTT. The rearrangement links TRBV6-1 to TRBJ1-1; unclear D gene. V lost 0 bases to trimming and J lost 11 bases, with 16 bases between them. The CDR3 is 14 residues long. Germline V CDR1 and CDR2: MNHNS, SASEGT.